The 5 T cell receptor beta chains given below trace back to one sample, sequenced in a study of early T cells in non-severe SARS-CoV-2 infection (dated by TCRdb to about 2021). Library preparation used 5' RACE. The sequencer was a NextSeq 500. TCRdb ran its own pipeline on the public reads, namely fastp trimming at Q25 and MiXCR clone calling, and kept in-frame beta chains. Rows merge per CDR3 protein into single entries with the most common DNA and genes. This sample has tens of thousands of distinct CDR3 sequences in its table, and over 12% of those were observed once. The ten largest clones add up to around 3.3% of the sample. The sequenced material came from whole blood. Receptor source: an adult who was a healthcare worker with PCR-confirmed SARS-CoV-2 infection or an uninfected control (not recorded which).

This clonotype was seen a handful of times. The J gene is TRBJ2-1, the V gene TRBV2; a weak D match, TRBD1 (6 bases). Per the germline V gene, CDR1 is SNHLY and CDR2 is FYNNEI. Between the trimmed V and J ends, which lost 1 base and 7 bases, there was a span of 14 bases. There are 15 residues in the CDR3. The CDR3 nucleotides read TGTGCCAGCAGTGAAGGAGGGGAAAGGGGGAATGAGCAGTTCTTC. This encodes CASSEGGERGNEQFF.

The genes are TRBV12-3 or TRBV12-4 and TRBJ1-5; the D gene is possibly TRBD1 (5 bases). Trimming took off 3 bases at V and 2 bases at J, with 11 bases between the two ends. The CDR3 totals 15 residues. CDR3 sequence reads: CASSFRARGNQPQHF. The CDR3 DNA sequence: TGTGCCAGCAGTTTCAGGGCCCGGGGCAATCAGCCCCAGCATTTT.

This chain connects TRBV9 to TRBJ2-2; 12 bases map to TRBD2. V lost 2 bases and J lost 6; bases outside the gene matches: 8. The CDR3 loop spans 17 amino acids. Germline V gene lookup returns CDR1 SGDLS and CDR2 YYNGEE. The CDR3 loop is CASSVSLAGGPAGELFF. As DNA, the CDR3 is TGTGCCAGCAGCGTTTCGCTAGCGGGAGGGCCGGCCGGGGAGCTGTTTTTT.

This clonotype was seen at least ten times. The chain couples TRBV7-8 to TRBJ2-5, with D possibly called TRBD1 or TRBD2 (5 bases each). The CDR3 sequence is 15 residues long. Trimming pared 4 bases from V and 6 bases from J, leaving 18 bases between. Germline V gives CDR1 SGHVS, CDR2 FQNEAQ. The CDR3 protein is CASSSTRAGRQTQYF. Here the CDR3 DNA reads TGTGCCAGCAGCTCCACCAGGGCAGGGAGACAGACCCAGTACTTC.

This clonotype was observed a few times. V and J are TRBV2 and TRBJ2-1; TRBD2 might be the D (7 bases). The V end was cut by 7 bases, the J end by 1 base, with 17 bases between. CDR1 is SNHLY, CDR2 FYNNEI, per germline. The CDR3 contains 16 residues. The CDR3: CASTGKRDKSYNEQFF. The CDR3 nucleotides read TGTGCCAGCACTGGTAAGCGGGACAAGTCCTACAATGAGCAGTTCTTC.